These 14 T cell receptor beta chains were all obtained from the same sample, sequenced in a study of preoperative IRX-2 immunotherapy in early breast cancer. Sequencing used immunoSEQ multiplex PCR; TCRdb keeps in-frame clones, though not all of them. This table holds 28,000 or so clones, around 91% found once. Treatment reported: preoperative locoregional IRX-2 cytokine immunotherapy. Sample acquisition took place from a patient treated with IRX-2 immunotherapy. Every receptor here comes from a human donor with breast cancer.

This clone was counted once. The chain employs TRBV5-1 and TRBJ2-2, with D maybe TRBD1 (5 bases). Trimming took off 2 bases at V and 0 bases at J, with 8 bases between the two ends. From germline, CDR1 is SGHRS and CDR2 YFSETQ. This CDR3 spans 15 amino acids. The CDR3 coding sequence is TGCGCCAGCAGCTTAGACAGTGCGAACACCGGGGAGCTGTTTTTT. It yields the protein CASSLDSANTGELFF.

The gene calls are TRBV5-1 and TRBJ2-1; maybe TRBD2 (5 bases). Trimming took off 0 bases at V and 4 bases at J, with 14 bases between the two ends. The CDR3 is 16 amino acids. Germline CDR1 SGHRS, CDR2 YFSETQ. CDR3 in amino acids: CASSLGGGGEYNEQFF. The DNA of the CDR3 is TGCGCCAGCAGCTTGGGAGGAGGCGGAGAATACAATGAGCAGTTCTTC. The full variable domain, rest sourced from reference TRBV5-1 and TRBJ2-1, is KAGVTQTPRYLIKTRGQQVTLSCSPISGHRSVSWYQQTPGQGLQFLFEYFSETQRNKGNFPGRFSGRQFSNSRSEMNVSTLELGDSALYLCASSLGGGGEYNEQFFGPGTRLTVL.

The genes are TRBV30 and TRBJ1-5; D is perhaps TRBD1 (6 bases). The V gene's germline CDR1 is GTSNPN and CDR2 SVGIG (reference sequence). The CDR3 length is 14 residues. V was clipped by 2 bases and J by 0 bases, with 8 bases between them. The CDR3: CAWSQGNSNQPQHF. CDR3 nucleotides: TGTGCCTGGAGTCAGGGGAATAGCAATCAGCCCCAGCATTTT.

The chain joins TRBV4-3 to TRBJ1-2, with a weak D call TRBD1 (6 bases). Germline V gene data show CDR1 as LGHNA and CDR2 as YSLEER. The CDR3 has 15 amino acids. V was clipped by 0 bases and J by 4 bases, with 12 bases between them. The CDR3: CASSQDWGHSYGYTF. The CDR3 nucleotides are TGCGCCAGCAGCCAAGATTGGGGACACTCCTATGGCTACACCTTC.

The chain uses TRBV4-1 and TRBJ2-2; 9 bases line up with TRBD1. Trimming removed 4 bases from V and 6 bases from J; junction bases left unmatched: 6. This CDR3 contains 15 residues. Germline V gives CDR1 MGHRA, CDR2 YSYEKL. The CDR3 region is CASSRGQGYSGELFF. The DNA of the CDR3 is TGCGCCAGCAGCCGCGGACAGGGGTATTCCGGGGAGCTGTTTTTT.

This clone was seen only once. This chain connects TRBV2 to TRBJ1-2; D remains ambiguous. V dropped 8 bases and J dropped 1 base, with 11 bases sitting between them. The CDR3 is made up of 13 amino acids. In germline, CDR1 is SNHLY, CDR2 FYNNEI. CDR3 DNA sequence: TGTGCCAGCGGCCGGGATATTAACTATGGCTACACCTTC. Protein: CASGRDINYGYTF.

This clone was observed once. DNA for the CDR3: TGTGCCAGCAGTGGGATGGTTCGGAGCGGGGGGACTAGCACAGATACGCAGTATTTT. It codes for CASSGMVRSGGTSTDTQYF. V gene TRBV7-9 combines with J gene TRBJ2-3, with 9 bases lining up with TRBD2. CDR1 is SEHNR, CDR2 FQNEAQ, per germline (reference sequence). The CDR3 has 19 amino acids. The V segment lost 6 bases and the J segment 0 bases; nucleotides outside the gene matches: 16.

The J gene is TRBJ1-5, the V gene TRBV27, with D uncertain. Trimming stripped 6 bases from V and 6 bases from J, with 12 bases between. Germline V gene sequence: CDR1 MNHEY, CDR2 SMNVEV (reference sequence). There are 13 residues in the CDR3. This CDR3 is CASSRDVGQPQHF. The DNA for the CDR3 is TGTGCCAGCAGCCGAGATGTTGGTCAGCCCCAGCATTTT.

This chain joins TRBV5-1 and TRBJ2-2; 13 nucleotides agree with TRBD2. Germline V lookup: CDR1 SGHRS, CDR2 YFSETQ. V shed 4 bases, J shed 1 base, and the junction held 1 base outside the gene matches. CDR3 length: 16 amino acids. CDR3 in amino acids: CASSRTSGRNTGELFF. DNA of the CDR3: TGCGCCAGCAGCCGGACTAGCGGGAGGAACACCGGGGAGCTGTTTTTT.

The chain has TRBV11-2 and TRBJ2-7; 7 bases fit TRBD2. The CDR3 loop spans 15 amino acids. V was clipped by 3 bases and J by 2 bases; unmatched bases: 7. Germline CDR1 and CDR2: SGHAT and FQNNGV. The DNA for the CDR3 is TGTGCCAGCAGCTTGCCCGGGGAGGGTGCCTACGAGCAGTACTTC. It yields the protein CASSLPGEGAYEQYF.

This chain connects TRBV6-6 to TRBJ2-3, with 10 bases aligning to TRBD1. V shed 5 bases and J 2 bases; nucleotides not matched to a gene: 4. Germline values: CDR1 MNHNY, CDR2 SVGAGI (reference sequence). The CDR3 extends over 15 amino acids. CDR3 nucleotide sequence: TGTGCCAGCAGTAGGGGACAGGGGTACACAGATACGCAGTATTTT. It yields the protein CASSRGQGYTDTQYF.

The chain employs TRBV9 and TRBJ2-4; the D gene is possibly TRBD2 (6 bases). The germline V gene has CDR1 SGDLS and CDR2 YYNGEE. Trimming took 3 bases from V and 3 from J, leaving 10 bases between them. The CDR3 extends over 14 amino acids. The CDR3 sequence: CASSEGLGKNIQYF. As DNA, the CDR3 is TGTGCCAGCAGCGAGGGACTGGGCAAAAACATTCAGTACTTC.

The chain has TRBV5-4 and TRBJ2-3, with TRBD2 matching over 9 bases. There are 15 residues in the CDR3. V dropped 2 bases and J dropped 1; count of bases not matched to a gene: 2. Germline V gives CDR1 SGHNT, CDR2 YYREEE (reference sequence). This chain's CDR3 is CASSFSGGRTDTQYF. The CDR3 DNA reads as TGTGCCAGCAGCTTTAGCGGGGGCCGCACAGATACGCAGTATTTT.

The CDR3 region has the DNA TGTGCCAGCAGCCCCTCGGGACAGGGTAATGAAAAACTGTTTTTT. Translated: CASSPSGQGNEKLFF. The rearrangement joins TRBV7-2 to TRBJ1-4; TRBD1 agrees at 9 bases. V was clipped by 5 bases and J by 4 bases; unmatched bases: 5. The CDR3 consists of 15 residues. In germline, CDR1 is SGHTA, CDR2 FQGNSA.